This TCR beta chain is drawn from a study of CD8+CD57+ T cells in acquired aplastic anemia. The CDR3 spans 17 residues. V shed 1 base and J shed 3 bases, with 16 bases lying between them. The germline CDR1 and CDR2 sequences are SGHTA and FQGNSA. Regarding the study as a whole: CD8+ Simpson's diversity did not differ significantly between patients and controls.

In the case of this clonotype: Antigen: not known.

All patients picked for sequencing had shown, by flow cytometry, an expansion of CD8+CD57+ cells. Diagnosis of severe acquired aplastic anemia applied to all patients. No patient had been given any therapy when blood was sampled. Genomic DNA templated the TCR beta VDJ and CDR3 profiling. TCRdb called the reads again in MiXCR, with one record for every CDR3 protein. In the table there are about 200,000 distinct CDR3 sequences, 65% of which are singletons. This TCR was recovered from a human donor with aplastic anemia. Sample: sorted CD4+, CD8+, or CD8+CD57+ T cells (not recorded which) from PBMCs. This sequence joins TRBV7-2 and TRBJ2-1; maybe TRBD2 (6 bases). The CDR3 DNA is TGTGCCAGCAGCTTAGGTGGGCGGGGTGGGGTCTACAATGAGCAGTTCTTC. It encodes CASSLGGRGGVYNEQFF. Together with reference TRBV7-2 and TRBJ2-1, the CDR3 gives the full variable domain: GAGVSQSPSNKVTEKGKDVELRCDPISGHTALYWYRQSLGQGLEFLIYFQGNSAPDKSGLPSDRFSAERTGGSVSTLTIQRTQQEDSAVYLCASSLGGRGGVYNEQFFGPGTRLTVL.